This T cell receptor beta chain derives from a study of T cell responses to AZD1222 COVID-19 vaccine (dated by TCRdb to the early 2020s). The study in broad terms: Because spike-specific TCR depth and breadth did not differ between the two schedules, AZD1222 recipients who got a second dose at roughly 4 weeks were pooled with those who got a second dose at roughly 12 weeks. TCR sequencing was performed for approximately 240 trial participants, of whom approximately 200 were given two doses of AZD1222 and 26 were given two doses of MenACWY control vaccine. Trial participants were enrolled by age into subgroups of 18-55, 56-69 and 70-plus years, and roughly 150, 30 and 60 TCR-sequenced participants, respectively, were included in these subgroups.

The sample's time point, from its label and the paper: baseline before first vaccination. Samples from vaccinated people were obtained from the UK trials COV001 and COV002, which included a single-blind randomized controlled phase 2/3 trial of AZD1222 (ChAdOx1 nCoV-19) in healthy adults. For TCRbeta chain sequencing, PBMC samples from trial participants were taken at day 0 and at day 28 after the second dose. This clone was counted only a few times. It has no known antigen specificity. The record has no base qualities; no much larger clone is one base away. The CDR3 regions of human TCRbeta chains were analyzed by immunosequencing. In the paper's pipeline: TCRs in the repertoires were matched against a reference library of SARS-CoV-2-specific TCRs that had been generated with the MIRA antigen-specificity platform. Breadth was defined as the fraction of unique TCRs that were SARS-CoV-2-associated. Depth was defined as the fraction of total T cells that were SARS-CoV-2-associated. Using the MIRA data, each spike-specific TCR was mapped to the spike region that the TCR reacts to and placed in a CD4 or CD8 class. Log10-transformed breadth and depth values were compared by one-way ANOVA with Sidak's multiple comparisons tests. TCRdb carries this immuneACCESS record with in-frame sequences only. Its versions omit some clonotypes, under half of them owing to an unresolved V gene in the studies checked, with the rest unexplained. The V and J calls and clone size are taken from that table; D and trimming were inferred from the DNA. The sample table contains approximately 170,000 clones; only one count was recorded for 80% to 95% of them. The leading ten clones occupy approximately 4.8% of the sample.

The paper's findings and limits, for the study overall: Nearly half of unique spike-specific TCRs reportedly recognized epitopes outside regions mutated in the B.1.351 and B.1.1.7 variants. Participants were mostly white British, with more females than males. The authors suggested clonal diversity may have been underestimated. The 56-69-year group was small, and its depth increase did not reach significance, likely because of low power. CD4 TCRs associated with the vaccine covered the entire spike protein, and the dominant responses were in regions 160-218 and 743-854. Because no samples from the day 14 peak response were available, repertoires could be characterized only after the peak T cell response. Conclusions about previously exposed vaccinees were limited because only a handful of AZD1222 recipients were SARS-CoV-2 seropositive at baseline. After two AZD1222 doses, both the breadth and the depth of spike-specific TCRs were significantly higher than at day 0 and than in MenACWY recipients.

The CDR3 has 15 amino acids, counting the end cysteine and phenylalanine. Solely the CDR3 DNA is kept, with 45 bases framed from the first base. V loses 3 bases of germline sequence and J loses 3 bases, and the interval between the two ends is 12 bases. The germline V gene specifies SNHLY as CDR1 and FYNNEI as CDR2. The receptor chain draws on TRBV2 and TRBJ1-3; no D gene can be assigned with confidence. The sample consisted of peripheral blood, taken on day 0 of AZD1222 vaccination. The clonotype originates from an adult in good health. The DNA is TGTGCCAGCAGTGATGGGAAAAGAGATGGAAACACCATATATTTT. Translated, it reads CASSDGKRDGNTIYF.